This T cell receptor (beta chain) was captured in a study of T cell responses to AZD1222 COVID-19 vaccine. General study findings and limits: Females made up more of the donors, who were largely white British, and clonal diversity may have come out too low. In all cases, repertoires were sampled only after the peak T cell response. Baseline antibody screening turned up just six seropositive AZD1222 recipients. Spike-specific TCR breadth and depth both grew after two AZD1222 doses.

To note about this clone: Its antigen is undetermined.

The CDR3 contains 14 residues. J gave up 7 bases and V 3 bases, and 6 bases lay outside the gene matches. Germline-derived CDR1 and CDR2 are SGHVS and FQNEAQ. TCRdb's copy holds only in-frame clones and misses some; the assay was immunoSEQ multiplex PCR. The table shows tens of thousands of clones, with 88% occurring only once. The sequence derives from an adult who received the AZD1222 COVID-19 vaccine. J is TRBJ1-5 and V is TRBV7-8; 7 nucleotides agree with TRBD1. Sequences were derived from peripheral blood, sampled 28 days after the second AZD1222 dose. CDR3 coding DNA: TGTGCCAGCAGCTTTGACAGGGAGGGACAGCCCCAGCATTTT. Encoded protein: CASSFDREGQPQHF.